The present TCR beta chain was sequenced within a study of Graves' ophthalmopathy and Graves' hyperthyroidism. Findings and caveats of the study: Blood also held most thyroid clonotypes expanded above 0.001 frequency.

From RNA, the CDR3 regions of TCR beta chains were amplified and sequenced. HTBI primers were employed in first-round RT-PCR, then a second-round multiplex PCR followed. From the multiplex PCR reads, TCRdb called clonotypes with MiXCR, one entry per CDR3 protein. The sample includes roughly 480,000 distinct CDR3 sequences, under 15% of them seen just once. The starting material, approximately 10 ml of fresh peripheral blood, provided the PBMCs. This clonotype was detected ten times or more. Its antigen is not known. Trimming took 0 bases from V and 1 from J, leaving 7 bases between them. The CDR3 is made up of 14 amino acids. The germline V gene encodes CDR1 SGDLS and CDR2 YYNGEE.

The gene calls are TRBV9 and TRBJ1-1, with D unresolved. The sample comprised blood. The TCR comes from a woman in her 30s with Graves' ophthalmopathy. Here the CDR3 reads CASSVAGRNTEAFF. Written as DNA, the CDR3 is TGTGCCAGCAGCGTAGCAGGTAGGAACACTGAAGCTTTCTTT.